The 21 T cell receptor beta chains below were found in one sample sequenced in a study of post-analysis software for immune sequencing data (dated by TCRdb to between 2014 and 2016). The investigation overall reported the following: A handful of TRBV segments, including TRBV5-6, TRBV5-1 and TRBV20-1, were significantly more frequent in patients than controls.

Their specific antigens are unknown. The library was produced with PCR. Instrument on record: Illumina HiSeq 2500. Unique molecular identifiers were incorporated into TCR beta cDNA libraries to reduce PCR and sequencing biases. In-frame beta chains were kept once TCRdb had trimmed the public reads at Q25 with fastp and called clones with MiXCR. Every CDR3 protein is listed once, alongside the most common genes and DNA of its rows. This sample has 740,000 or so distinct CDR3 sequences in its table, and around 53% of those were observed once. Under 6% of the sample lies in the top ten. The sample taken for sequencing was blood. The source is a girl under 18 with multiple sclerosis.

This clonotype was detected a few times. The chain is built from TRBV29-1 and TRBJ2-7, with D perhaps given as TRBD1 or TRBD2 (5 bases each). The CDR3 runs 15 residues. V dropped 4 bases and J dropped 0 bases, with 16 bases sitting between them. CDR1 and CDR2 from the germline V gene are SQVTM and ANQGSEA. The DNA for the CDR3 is TGCAGCGTTGTTGGGACCGGCCTGAGCTCCTACGAGCAGTACTTC. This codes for CSVVGTGLSSYEQYF.

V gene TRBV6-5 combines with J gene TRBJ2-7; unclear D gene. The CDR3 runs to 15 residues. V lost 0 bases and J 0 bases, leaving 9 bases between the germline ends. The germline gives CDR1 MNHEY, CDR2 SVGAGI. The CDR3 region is CASSYSSVSSYEQYF. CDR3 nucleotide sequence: TGTGCCAGCAGTTACTCATCAGTGAGCTCCTACGAGCAGTACTTC.

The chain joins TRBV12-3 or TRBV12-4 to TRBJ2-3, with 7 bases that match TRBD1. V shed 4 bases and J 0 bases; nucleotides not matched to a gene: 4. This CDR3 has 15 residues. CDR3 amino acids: CASSWGQTSTDTQYF. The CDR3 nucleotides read TGTGCCAGCAGTTGGGGACAGACAAGCACAGATACGCAGTATTTT.

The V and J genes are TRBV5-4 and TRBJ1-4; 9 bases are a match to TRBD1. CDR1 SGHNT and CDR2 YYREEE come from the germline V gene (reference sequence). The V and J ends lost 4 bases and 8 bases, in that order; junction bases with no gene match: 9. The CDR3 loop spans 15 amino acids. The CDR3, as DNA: TGTGCCAGCAGCATCCGGACAGGGGTTGCGGAAAAACTGTTTTTT. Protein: CASSIRTGVAEKLFF.

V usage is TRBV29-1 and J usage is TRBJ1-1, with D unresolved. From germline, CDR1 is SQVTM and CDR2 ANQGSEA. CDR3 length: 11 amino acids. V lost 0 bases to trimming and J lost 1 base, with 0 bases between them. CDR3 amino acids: CSVEENTEAFF. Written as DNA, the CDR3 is TGCAGCGTTGAAGAGAACACTGAAGCTTTCTTT.

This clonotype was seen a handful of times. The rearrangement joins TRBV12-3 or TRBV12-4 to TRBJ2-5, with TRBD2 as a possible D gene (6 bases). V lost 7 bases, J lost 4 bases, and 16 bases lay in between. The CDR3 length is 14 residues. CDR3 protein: CASTPDGGSETQYF. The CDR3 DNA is TGTGCCAGCACCCCGGACGGAGGGTCAGAGACCCAGTACTTC.

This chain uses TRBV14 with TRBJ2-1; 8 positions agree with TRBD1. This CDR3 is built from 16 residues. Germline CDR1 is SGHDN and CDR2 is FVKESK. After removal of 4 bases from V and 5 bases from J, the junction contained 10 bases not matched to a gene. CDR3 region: CASSPARTGLNNEQFF. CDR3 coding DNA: TGTGCCAGCAGCCCCGCTCGGACAGGGTTAAACAATGAGCAGTTCTTC.

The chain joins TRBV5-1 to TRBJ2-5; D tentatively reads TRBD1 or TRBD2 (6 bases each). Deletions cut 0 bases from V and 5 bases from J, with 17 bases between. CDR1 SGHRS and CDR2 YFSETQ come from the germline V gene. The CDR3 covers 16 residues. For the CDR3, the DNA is TGCGCCAGCAGCTTGGCCGGAGGGACAACGTTCGAGACCCAGTACTTC. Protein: CASSLAGGTTFETQYF.

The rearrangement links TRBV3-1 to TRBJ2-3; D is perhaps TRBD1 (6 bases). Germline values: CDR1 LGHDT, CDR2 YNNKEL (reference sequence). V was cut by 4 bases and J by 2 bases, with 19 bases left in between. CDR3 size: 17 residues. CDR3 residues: CASSLVNQGRVTDTQYF. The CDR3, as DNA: TGTGCCAGCAGCCTCGTTAACCAGGGGCGGGTCACAGATACGCAGTATTTT.

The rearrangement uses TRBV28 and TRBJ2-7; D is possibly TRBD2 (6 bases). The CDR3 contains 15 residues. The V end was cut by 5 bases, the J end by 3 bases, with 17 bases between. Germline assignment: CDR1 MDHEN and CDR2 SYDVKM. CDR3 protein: CASSRENEVNYEQYF. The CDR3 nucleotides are TGTGCCAGCAGTCGGGAGAACGAGGTAAACTACGAGCAGTACTTC.

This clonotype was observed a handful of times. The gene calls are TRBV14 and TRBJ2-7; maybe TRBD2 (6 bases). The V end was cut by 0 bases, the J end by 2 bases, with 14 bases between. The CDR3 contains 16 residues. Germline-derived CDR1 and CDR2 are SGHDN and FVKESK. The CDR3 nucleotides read TGTGCCAGCAGCCAAGAGAGGAGGGGCGCAGCCTACGAGCAGTACTTC. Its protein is CASSQERRGAAYEQYF.

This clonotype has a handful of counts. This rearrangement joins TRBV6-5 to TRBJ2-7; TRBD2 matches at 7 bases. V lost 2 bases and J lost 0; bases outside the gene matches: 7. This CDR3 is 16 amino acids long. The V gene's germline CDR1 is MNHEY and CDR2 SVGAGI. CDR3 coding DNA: TGTGCCAGCAGTTACGGGGAGGGCCCCCCCTCCTACGAGCAGTACTTC. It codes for CASSYGEGPPSYEQYF.

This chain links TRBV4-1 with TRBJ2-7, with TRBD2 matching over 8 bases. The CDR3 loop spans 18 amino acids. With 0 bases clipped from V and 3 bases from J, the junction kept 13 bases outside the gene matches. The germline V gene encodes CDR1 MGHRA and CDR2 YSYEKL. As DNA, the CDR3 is TGCGCCAGCAGCCAAGATTTGGGAGGACTAGCTACCCACTACGAGCAGTACTTC. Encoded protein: CASSQDLGGLATHYEQYF.

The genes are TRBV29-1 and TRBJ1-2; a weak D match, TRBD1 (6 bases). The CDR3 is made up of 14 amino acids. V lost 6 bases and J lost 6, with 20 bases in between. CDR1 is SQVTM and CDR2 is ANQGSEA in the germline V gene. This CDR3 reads CSVNLRGRGDGYTF. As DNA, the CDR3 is TGCAGCGTAAACCTCAGGGGTAGGGGTGATGGCTACACCTTC. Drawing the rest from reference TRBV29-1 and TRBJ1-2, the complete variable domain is SAVISQKPSRDICQRGTSLTIQCQVDSQVTMMFWYRQQPGQSLTLIATANQGSEATYESGFVIDKFPISRPNLTFSTLTVSNMSPEDSSIYLCSVNLRGRGDGYTFGSGTRLTVV.

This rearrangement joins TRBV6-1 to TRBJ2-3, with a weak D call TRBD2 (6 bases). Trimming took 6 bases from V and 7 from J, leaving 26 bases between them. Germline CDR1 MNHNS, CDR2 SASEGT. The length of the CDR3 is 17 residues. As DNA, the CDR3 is TGTGCCAGCAGCCGACCACCCCTAGCGCCTCTTTCACATACGCAGTATTTT. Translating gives CASSRPPLAPLSHTQYF.

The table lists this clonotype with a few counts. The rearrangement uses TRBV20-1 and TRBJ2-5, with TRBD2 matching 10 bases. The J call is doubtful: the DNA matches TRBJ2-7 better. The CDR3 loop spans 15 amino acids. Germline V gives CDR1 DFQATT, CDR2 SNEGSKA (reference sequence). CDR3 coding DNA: TGCAGTGCTAGAGTCCGGACTAGCGGATGGGGCGAGCAGTACTTC. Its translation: CSARVRTSGWGEQYF.

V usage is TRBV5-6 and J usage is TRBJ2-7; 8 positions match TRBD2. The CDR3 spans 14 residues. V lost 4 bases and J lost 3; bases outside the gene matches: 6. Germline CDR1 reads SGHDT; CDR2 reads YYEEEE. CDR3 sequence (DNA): TGTGCCAGCAGCCAGGGACTAGTTCTCTACGAGCAGTACTTC. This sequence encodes CASSQGLVLYEQYF.

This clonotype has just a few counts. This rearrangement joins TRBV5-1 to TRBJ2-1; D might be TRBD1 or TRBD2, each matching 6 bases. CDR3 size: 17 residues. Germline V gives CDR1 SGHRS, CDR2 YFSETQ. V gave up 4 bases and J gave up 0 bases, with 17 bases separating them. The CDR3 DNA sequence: TGCGCCAGCAGCCTCGCCTCGTGGGGGGCCTCCTACAATGAGCAGTTCTTC. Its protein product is CASSLASWGASYNEQFF.

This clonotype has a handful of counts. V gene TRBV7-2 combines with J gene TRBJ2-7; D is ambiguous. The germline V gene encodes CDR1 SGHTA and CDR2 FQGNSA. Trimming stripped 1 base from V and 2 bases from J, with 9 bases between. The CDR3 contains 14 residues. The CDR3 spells CASSLGQRAYEQYF. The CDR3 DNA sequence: TGTGCCAGCAGCTTAGGGCAGCGAGCCTACGAGCAGTACTTC.

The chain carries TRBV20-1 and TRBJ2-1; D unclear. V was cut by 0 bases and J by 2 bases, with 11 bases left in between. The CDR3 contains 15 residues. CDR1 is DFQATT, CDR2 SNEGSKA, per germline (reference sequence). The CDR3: CSARDLLVAYNEQFF. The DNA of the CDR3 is TGCAGTGCTAGAGATCTATTAGTGGCCTACAATGAGCAGTTCTTC.

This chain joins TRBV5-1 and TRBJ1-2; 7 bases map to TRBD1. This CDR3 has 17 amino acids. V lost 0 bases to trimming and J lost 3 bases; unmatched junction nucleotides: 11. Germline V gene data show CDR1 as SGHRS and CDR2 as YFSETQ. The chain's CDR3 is CASSLAGYRGRDYGYTF. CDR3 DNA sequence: TGCGCCAGCAGCTTGGCGGGTTACAGGGGAAGGGACTATGGCTACACCTTC.